The TCR beta chain under discussion was sequenced for a study of shared clonotypes between healthy human individuals. Study context: With ages of 18 to 49, the donors were two women and a few men. Whole-study findings and limits: Blood was the only sampled material, and tissue repertoires likely differ.

Naive CD8 populations comprised CD45RO-negative cells positively selected for CCR7, excluding terminally differentiated effector memory CD45RA+ cells. Of note for this clone: Its target is unknown.

The assay was immunoSEQ multiplex PCR, and TCRdb's table has in-frame clones only and misses some. Of approximately 740,000 clones listed, approximately 92% are singletons. The receptor was derived from a man aged 30 to 45 in good health. Sequencing used naive CD8+ T cells sorted from blood.

CDR3 region: CAISESQAGGPYEQYF. The CDR3 DNA is TGTGCCATCAGTGAGTCGCAGGCGGGAGGGCCGTACGAGCAGTACTTC. The V call is TRBV10-3, the J call TRBJ2-7, with 9 bases aligning to TRBD2. The CDR3 length is 16 residues. Germline CDR1 reads ENHRY; CDR2 reads SYGVKD. Trimming took 0 bases from V and 4 from J; bases not matched to a gene: 7.